This T cell receptor beta chain was identified during a study of CD8 T cells in Susac syndrome. Looked up from germline, CDR1 is DFQATT and CDR2 is SNEGSKA (reference sequence). The CDR3 contains 16 residues. The ends lost 3 bases at V and 2 bases at J; junction bases unmatched: 8. The multiple sclerosis controls, all treatment-naive patients, had relapsing-remitting disease that was stable or active. Random hexamers were used to reverse transcribe the RNA input (about 0.45 to 1 ug). TCRdb independently ran MiXCR on the immunoSEQ multiplex PCR reads; one entry per CDR3 protein. The sample records about 120,000 distinct CDR3 sequences, 85% to 95% being singletons.

This TCR was recovered from a human donor with multiple sclerosis. This chain joins TRBV20-1 and TRBJ2-2; 8 bases fit TRBD2. The sample comprised CD4+ T cells from PBMCs. CDR3 sequence: CSARGSGAPNTGELFF. As DNA, the CDR3 is TGCAGTGCTAGGGGTAGCGGGGCTCCCAACACCGGGGAGCTGTTTTTT.